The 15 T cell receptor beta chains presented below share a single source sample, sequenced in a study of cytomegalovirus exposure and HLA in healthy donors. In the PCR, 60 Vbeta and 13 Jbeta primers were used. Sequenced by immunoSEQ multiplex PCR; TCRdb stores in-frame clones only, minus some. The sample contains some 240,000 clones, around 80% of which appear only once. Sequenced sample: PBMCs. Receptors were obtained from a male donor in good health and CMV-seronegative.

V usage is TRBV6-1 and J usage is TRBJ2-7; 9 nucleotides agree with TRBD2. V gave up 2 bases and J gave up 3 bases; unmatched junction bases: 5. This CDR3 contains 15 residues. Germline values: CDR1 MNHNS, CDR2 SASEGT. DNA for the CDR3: TGTGCCAGCAGTGAAAGAGGCGGGAGGGACTACGAGCAGTACTTC. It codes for CASSERGGRDYEQYF.

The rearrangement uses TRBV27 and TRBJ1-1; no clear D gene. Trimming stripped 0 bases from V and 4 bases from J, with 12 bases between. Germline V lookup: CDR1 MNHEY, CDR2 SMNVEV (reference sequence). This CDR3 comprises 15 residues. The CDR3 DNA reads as TGTGCCAGCAGTTTATCGCGGGTGACGGCCACTGAAGCTTTCTTT. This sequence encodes CASSLSRVTATEAFF.

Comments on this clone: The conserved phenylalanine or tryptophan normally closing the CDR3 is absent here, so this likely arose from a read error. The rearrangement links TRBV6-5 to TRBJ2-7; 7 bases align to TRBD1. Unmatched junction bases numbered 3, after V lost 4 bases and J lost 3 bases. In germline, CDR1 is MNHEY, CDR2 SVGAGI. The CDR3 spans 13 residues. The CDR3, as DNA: TGTGCCAGCAGTTTCGGGACAGACTACGAGCAGTACCTC. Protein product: CASSFGTDYEQYL.

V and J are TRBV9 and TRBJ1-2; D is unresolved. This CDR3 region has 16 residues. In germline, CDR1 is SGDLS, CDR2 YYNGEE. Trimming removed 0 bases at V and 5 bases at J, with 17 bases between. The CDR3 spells CASSVDSDSARYGYTF. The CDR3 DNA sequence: TGTGCCAGCAGCGTAGATTCGGACTCCGCTCGTTATGGCTACACCTTC.

The DNA of the CDR3 is TGTGCCAGCAGTTTCCATTCGGGAGGCTCAGATACGCAGTATTTT. Protein: CASSFHSGGSDTQYF. The V gene is TRBV28, the J gene TRBJ2-3, with 7 nucleotides matching TRBD2. V shed 3 bases and J 4 bases; nucleotides not matched to a gene: 7. The CDR3 totals 15 residues. The germline gives CDR1 MDHEN, CDR2 SYDVKM.

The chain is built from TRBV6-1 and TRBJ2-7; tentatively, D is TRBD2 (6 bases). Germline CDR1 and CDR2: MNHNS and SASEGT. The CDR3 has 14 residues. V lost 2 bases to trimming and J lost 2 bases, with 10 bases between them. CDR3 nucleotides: TGTGCCAGCAGTGAATACGGGACTGCCTACGAGCAGTACTTC. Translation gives CASSEYGTAYEQYF.

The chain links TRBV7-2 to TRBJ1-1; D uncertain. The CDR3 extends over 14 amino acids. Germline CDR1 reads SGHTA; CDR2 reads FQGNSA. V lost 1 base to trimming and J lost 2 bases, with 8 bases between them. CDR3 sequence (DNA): TGTGCCAGCAGCTTAGTACGGGGAAACACTGAAGCTTTCTTT. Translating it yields CASSLVRGNTEAFF.

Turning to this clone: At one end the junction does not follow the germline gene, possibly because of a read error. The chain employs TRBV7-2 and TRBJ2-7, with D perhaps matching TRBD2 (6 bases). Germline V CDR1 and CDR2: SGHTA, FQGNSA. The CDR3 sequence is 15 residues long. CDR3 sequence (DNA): TGTGCCAGCAGAATGAGCGCCGGGAGAATCTACGAGCAGCACTTC. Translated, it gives CASRMSAGRIYEQHF.

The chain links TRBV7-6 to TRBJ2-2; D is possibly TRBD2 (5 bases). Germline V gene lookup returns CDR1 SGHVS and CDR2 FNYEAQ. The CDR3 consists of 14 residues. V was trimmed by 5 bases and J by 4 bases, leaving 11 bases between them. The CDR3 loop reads CASSTLAVTGELFF. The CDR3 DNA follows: TGTGCCAGCAGCACTCTAGCCGTCACCGGGGAGCTGTTTTTT.

Here the CDR3 DNA reads TGCGCCAGCAGCTTACTTACAAGGGGGCCAGTGAACACTGAAGCTTTCTTT. Residues: CASSLLTRGPVNTEAFF. V usage is TRBV5-1 and J usage is TRBJ1-1; 7 bases map to TRBD1. V was clipped by 2 bases and J by 0 bases; unmatched bases: 10. Germline V gene lookup returns CDR1 SGHRS and CDR2 YFSETQ. This CDR3 comprises 17 residues. The entire variable domain, with the rest obtained from reference TRBV5-1 and TRBJ1-1, is as follows: KAGVTQTPRYLIKTRGQQVTLSCSPISGHRSVSWYQQTPGQGLQFLFEYFSETQRNKGNFPGRFSGRQFSNSRSEMNVSTLELGDSALYLCASSLLTRGPVNTEAFFGQGTRLTVV.

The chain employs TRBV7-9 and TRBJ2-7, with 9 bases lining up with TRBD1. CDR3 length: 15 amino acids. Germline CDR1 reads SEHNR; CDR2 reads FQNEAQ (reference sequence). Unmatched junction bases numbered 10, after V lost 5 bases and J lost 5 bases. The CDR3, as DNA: TGTGCCAGCAGCCGAACGGGACAGGGAAAGGACGAGCAGTACTTC. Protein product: CASSRTGQGKDEQYF.

For the CDR3, the DNA is TGTGCCACAATGGACAGGGCGGCCTACGAGCAGTACTTC. Encoded protein: CATMDRAAYEQYF. The chain combines TRBV10-3 with TRBJ2-7; TRBD1 matches at 8 bases. V trimming: 10 bases; J trimming: 2 bases; junction bases outside the gene matches: 7. CDR1 ENHRY and CDR2 SYGVKD come from the germline V gene. The CDR3 covers 13 residues.

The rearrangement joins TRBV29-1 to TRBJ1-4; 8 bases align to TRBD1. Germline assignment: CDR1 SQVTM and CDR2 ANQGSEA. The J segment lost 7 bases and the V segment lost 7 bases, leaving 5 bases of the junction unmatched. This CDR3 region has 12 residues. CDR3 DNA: TGCAGCGCCAGGGGGCTCGGTGAAAAACTGTTTTTT. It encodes CSARGLGEKLFF.

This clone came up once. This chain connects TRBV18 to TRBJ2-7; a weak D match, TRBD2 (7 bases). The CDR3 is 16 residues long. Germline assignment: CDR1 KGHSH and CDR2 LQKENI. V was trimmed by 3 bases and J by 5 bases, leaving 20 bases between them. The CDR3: CASSPPIGGGDDEQYF. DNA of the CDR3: TGTGCCAGCTCACCCCCCATAGGGGGAGGGGACGACGAGCAGTACTTC.

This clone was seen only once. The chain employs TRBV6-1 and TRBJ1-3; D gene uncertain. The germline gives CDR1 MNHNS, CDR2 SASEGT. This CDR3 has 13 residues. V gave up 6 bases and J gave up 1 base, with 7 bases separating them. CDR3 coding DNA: TGTGCCAGCAGGGAACTTTCTGGAAACACCATATATTTT. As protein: CASRELSGNTIYF.